This T cell receptor beta chain derives from a study of blood T cell repertoires in COVID-19 (dated by TCRdb to the early 2020s). Regarding the research as a whole: Collaborator samples came from the United States, Italy and Spain and covered acute and convalescent phases of COVID-19. The prospective study material was composed of cDNA or gDNA derived from T cells, B-cell-depleted T cells, or PBMCs. Deeply sampled blood TCRbeta repertoires from subjects exposed to, actively infected with, or recovered from COVID-19 were included in the dataset. A freely available public database, intended as a resource for researchers studying the immune response to SARS-CoV-2, is where the repertoires were released. The samples were drawn from two sources: the first 160 participants of the ongoing ImmuneRACE study, and over 950 subjects contributed by 6 global collaborators. A de-identified subject ID, COVID-19 status, age in years and sex were almost always included in the sample metadata. Where available, HLA class I and class II types were obtained from metadata supplied by the sample provider rather than from assay-based typing. Results the study describes overall, beyond this receptor: Clinical and demographic metadata were provided uncurated, with the amount varying by source and participant.

From a lookup of the germline V gene, CDR1 and CDR2 are SGHAT and FQNNGV. The CDR3 contains 19 residues, cysteine and phenylalanine counted. CDR3 DNA only is kept here, 57 bases in frame from base 1. V is trimmed back by 5 bases and J by 4 bases, and the junction contains 22 bases that no gene match accounts for. TCRbeta CDR3 regions were amplified from genomic DNA by means of the immunoSEQ Assay, a bias-controlled multiplex PCR. In the paper's pipeline: The number of nucleated cells in each sample was estimated from the amplification of reference gene primers within the assay. Sequence reads were collapsed and filtered to measure the absolute abundance of every unique TCRbeta CDR3 rearrangement. Productive Simpson clonality was computed per sample as the square root of Simpson's diversity index over productive rearrangements. The table was pulled from immuneACCESS by TCRdb, which kept in-frame rearrangements only. Such tables lose some clones; where checked, under half of the loss comes from unresolved V genes, and the rest has no known cause. V and J calls and clone size are copied from that table; D and trimming were computed from the DNA. The sample includes fewer than 300,000 clones, with around 88% observed a single time. The top ten clonotypes cover around 6% of the sample.

Whole blood was collected in K2EDTA tubes by collaborating institutions according to the institutions' own protocols. For TCRbeta analysis, collaborators shipped samples in one of three forms: frozen whole blood, isolated PBMCs, or DNA extracted from either of those sample types. Notes on this clone: Its antigen target is currently unknown. No base quality information exists; no much larger clone differs at one position.

The chain was built from TRBV11-2 and TRBJ1-2, and TRBD1 matches 7 of the central bases. Sequenced: peripheral blood. The sequence was collected from a man older than 75 with acute or convalescent COVID-19. The bases read TGTGCCAGCAGCCAGGCCCAAGTTAGCAACAGGGGTTATGGCTATGGCTACACCTTC. It encodes CASSQAQVSNRGYGYGYTF.